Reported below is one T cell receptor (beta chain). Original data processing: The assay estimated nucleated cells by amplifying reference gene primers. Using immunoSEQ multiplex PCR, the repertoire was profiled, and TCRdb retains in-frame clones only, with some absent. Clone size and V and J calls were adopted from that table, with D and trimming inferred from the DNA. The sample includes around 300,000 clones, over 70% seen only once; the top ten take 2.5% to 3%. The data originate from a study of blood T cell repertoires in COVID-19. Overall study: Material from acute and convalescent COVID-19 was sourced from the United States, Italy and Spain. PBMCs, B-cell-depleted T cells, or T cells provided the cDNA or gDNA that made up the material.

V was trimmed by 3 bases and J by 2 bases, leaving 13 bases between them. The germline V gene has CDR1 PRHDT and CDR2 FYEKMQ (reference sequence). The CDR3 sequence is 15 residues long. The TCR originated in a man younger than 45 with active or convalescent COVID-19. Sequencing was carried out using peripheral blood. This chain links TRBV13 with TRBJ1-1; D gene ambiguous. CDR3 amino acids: CASSFWGVSNTEAFF. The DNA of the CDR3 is TGTGCCAGCAGCTTTTGGGGAGTTTCTAACACTGAAGCTTTCTTT.